These T cell receptor beta chains were read from a single sample in a study of shared clonotypes between healthy human individuals. The protocol was immunoSEQ multiplex PCR, while the TCRdb copy is restricted to in-frame clones and leaves out a portion. The table shows around 690,000 clones, with about 90% occurring only once. Material: memory CD8+ T cells from PBMCs. All receptors come from a man between 18 and 35 years old in good health. Some clones in this sample may be carry-over from other donors' samples. Each CDR3 is given with its conserved first and last residue. D genes are given only for firm matches. Rows give clone size only sometimes, using once, few, many, or a class for an expanded clone.

d_call j_call v_call clone_size cdr3_nt cdr3_aa
TRBD2 TRBJ2-3 TRBV7-8 NA TGTGCCAGCAGCTCACACTATGGACTAGCGGCCACAGATACGCAGTATTTT CASSSHYGLAATDTQYF
NA TRBJ1-3 TRBV5-8 few TGTGCCAGCAGCTTGACAGGGTCTGGAAACACCATATATTTT CASSLTGSGNTIYF
TRBD1 TRBJ2-2 TRBV28 NA TGTGCCCTTCTTAAGCCAGGGGGCGCCTGTCGAGAGCTGTTTTTT CALLKPGGACRELFF
NA TRBJ1-2 TRBV27 NA TGTGCCAGCAGTTTACAGGCCTATGCCGGCTACACCTTC CASSLQAYAGYTF
NA TRBJ2-1 TRBV5-1 NA TGCGCCAGCAGCTTTAACATCGGGGCCAGGAATGAGCAGTTCTTC CASSFNIGARNEQFF
TRBD1 TRBJ1-4 TRBV30 NA TGTGCCTGGAGTTCACCCGGGACAGGGGTTGAAAAACTGTTTTTT CAWSSPGTGVEKLFF
NA TRBJ2-7 TRBV7-2 NA TGTGCCAGCAGCTTAAGATTCCTCGGGGCCTACGAGCAGTACTTC CASSLRFLGAYEQYF
NA TRBJ2-7 TRBV20-1 few TGCAGTGCTATAGCATCCTACGAGCAGTACTTC CSAIASYEQYF
TRBD1 TRBJ1-5 TRBV7-8 NA TGTGCCAGCAGCTTAGACAGGGGTAATCAGCCCCAGCATTTT CASSLDRGNQPQHF
NA TRBJ2-3 TRBV29-1 NA TGCAGCGTTGAAAATAGATGGGAAAGCACAGATACGCAGTATTTT CSVENRWESTDTQYF
NA TRBJ2-7 TRBV7-9 few TGTGCCAGCAGCTTACGACCTTCCTACGAGCAGTACTTC CASSLRPSYEQYF
NA TRBJ1-1 TRBV14 once TGTGCCAGCAGCCAAGTAGGGGGGCTGTACACTGAAGCTTTCTTT CASSQVGGLYTEAFF
NA TRBJ1-2 TRBV28 NA TGTGCCAGCAGTTCAAAGGACTTAGCGGGGGTTCATGGCTACACCTTC CASSSKDLAGVHGYTF
NA TRBJ2-2 TRBV6-5 NA TGTGCCAGCAGTTACTTTGATCTGAACACCGGGGAGCTGTTTTTT CASSYFDLNTGELFF
NA TRBJ2-7 TRBV6-1 NA TGTGCCAGCAGTGCCCGGTTAGCCTACGAGCAGTACTTC CASSARLAYEQYF
TRBD2 TRBJ2-1 TRBV5-1 NA TGCGCCAGCAGCATCCTACCTTCCCGGGACTACCACAATGAGCAGTTCTTC CASSILPSRDYHNEQFF
NA TRBJ1-1 TRBV7-2 NA TGTGCCAGCAGCTATATGGGTGGGACTGAAGCTTTCTTT CASSYMGGTEAFF
NA TRBJ2-2 TRBV6-5 NA TGTGCCAGCAGTTACTCGCCGTACACCGGGGAGCTGTTTTTT CASSYSPYTGELFF
NA TRBJ2-6 TRBV4-1 NA TGCGCCAGCAGCCGCCTACAGGGAAGTGGGGCCAACGTCCTGACTTTC CASSRLQGSGANVLTF
TRBD2 TRBJ2-1 TRBV29-1 NA TGCAGCGTTGAAGATCAGGGCGGGAGGGCCTACAATGAGCAGTTCTTC CSVEDQGGRAYNEQFF
NA TRBJ1-5 TRBV27 NA TGTGCCAGCAGATCGGCGGTGGCGGGCAATCAGCCCCAGCATTTT CASRSAVAGNQPQHF
NA TRBJ2-5 TRBV6-5 NA TGTGCCAGCAGTTACGGTTTCTACCAAGAGACCCAGTACTTC CASSYGFYQETQYF
NA TRBJ1-4 TRBV9 NA TGTGCCAGCAGCGTAGAGGGAAGTCCCAATGAAAAACTGTTTTTT CASSVEGSPNEKLFF
TRBD1 TRBJ2-2 TRBV5-5 NA TGTGCCAGCAGCCCAGGACAGGGCTTCGGGGAGCTGTTTTTT CASSPGQGFGELFF